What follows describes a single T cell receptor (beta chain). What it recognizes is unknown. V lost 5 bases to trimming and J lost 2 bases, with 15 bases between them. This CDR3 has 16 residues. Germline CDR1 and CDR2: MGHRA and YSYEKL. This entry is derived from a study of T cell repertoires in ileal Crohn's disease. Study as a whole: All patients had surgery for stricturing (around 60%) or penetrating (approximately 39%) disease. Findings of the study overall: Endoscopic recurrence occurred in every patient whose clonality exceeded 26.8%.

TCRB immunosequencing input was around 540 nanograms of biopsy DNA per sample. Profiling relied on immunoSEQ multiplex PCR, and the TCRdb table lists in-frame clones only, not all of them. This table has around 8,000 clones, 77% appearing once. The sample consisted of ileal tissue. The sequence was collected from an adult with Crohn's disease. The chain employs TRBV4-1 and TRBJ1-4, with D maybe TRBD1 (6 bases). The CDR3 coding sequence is TGCGCCAGCAGCTTACGCCGGGACACCACTAATGAAAAACTGTTTTTT. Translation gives CASSLRRDTTNEKLFF.